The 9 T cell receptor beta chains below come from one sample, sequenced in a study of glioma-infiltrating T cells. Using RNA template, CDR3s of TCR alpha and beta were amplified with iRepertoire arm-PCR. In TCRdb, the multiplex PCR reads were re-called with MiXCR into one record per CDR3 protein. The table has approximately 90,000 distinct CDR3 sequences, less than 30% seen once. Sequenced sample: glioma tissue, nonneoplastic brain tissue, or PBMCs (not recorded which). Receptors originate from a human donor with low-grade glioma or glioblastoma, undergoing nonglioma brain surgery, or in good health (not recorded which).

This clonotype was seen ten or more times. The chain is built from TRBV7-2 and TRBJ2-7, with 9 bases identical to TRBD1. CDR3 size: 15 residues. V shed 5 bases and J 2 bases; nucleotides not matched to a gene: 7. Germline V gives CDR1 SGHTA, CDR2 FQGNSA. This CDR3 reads CASSNPGQGPYEQYF. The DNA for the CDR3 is TGTGCCAGCAGCAATCCGGGACAGGGCCCCTACGAGCAGTACTTC. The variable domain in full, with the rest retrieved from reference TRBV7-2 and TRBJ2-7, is GAGVSQSPSNKVTEKGKDVELRCDPISGHTALYWYRQSLGQGLEFLIYFQGNSAPDKSGLPSDRFSAERTGGSVSTLTIQRTQQEDSAVYLCASSNPGQGPYEQYFGPGTRLTVT.

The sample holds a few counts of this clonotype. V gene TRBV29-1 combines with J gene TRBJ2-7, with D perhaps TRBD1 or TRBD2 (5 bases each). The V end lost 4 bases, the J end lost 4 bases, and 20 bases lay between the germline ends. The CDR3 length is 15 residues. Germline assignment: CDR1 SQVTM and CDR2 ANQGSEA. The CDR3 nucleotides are TGCAGCGTTGCTAATCGGGACCGCGGCGTTTACGAGCAGTACTTC. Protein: CSVANRDRGVYEQYF.

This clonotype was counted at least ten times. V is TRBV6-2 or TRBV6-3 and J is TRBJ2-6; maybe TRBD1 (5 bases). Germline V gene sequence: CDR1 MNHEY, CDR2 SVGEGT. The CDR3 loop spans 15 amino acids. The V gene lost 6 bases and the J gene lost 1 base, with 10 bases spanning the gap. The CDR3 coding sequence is TGTGCCAGCAGATCGACAGAATCTGGGGCCAACGTCCTGACTTTC. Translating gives CASRSTESGANVLTF.

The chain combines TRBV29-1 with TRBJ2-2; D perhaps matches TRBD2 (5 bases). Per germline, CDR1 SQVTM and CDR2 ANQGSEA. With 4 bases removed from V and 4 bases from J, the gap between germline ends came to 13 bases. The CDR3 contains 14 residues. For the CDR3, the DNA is TGCAGCGTTGGACGGCAGAGCGGCACCGGGGAGCTGTTTTTT. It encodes CSVGRQSGTGELFF.

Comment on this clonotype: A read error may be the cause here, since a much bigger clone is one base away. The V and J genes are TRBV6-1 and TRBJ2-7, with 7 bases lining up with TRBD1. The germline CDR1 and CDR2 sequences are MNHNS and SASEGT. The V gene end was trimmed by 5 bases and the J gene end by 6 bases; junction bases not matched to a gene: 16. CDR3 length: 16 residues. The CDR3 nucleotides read TGTGCCAGCAGTAAATACTACGGGACAGCGCTGGGCGAGCAGTACTTC. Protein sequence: CASSKYYGTALGEQYF.

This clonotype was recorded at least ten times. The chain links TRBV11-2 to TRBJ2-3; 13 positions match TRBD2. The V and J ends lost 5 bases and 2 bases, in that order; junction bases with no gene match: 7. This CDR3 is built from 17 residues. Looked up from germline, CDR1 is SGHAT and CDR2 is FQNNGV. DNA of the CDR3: TGTGCCAGCAGCCGCGGGACTAGCGGGGCAATCACAGATACGCAGTATTTT. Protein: CASSRGTSGAITDTQYF.

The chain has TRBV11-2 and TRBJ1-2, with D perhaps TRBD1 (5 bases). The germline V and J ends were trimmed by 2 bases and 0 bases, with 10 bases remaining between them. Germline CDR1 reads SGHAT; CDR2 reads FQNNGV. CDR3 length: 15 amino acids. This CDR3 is CASSLRDRTNYGYTF. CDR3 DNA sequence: TGTGCCAGCAGCTTAAGGGACCGCACTAACTATGGCTACACCTTC.

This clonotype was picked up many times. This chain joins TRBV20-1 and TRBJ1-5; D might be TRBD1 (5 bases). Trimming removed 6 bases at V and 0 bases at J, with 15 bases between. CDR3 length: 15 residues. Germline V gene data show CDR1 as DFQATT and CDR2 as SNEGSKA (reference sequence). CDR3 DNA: TGCAGTGCCCAACCGACTCAGGGTAGCAATCAGCCCCAGCATTTT. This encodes CSAQPTQGSNQPQHF.

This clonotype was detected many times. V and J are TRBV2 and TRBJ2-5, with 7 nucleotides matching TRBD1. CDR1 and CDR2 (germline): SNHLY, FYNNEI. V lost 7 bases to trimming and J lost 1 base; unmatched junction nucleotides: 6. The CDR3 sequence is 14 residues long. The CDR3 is CASIDRALQETQYF. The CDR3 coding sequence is TGTGCCAGCATCGACAGGGCTCTCCAAGAGACCCAGTACTTC.